This T cell receptor beta chain was identified in a study of T-cell memory formation after mild COVID-19. For the study at large: There were largely donor-specific TCR clusters.

This clonotype came up a few times. TCRdb used MiXCR to reprocess the 5' RACE reads, holding one entry per CDR3 protein. The table shows under 150,000 distinct CDR3 sequences, with roughly 15% occurring only once. The CDR3 runs to 13 residues. Germline V lookup: CDR1 SGHDT, CDR2 YYEEEE. The V and J ends lost 0 bases and 3 bases respectively, with 6 bases between them. What was sequenced was PBMCs or a T cell subset sorted from them (not recorded which). This TCR was sampled from an adult woman who had mild COVID-19 (a few samples of this study predate the infection). Cell type and time point are not known. V and J are TRBV5-6 and TRBJ2-5, with no clear D. This CDR3 is CASSLGLKETQYF. DNA for the CDR3: TGTGCCAGCAGCTTGGGGCTAAAAGAGACCCAGTACTTC.